These T cell receptor beta chains were read from a single sample in a study of T cell responses to AZD1222 COVID-19 vaccine. Sequenced by immunoSEQ multiplex PCR; TCRdb stores in-frame clones only, minus some. This table has about 140,000 clones, around 92% appearing once. The source was peripheral blood, collected after recovery from COVID-19. These receptors all come from an adult who had recovered from COVID-19. The conserved cysteine and the conserved F or W are not part of the CDR3 here. The D gene is left open where the match is weak.

TRBJ1-1,TRBD1,TRBV4-1,ASSARQGALTEAF
TRBJ2-7,TRBD2,TRBV27,ASSLFPSGTTTRIYEQY
TRBJ2-3,.,TRBV7-6,ASSSYTGPNTDTQY
TRBJ2-7,TRBD2,TRBV18,ASSLGTSGTHSYEQY
TRBJ2-7,.,TRBV14,ASSRLGAGSSYEQY
TRBJ2-7,.,TRBV7-8,ASSLIGGRLTYEQY
TRBJ1-2,.,TRBV10-3,AISEEIGWGGYT
TRBJ2-7,TRBD2,TRBV11-2,ASSLGTSGAYEQY
TRBJ2-7,.,TRBV10-3,AISESRREQY
TRBJ2-5,.,TRBV2,ASSGAIQETQY
TRBJ2-7,.,TRBV18,ASSPPNLYYEQY
TRBJ1-5,TRBD1,TRBV15,ATSGGQRGDQPQH
TRBJ2-6,.,TRBV7-9,ASRAAGANVLT
TRBJ2-3,TRBD1,TRBV11-2,ASSAGQGGTDTQY
TRBJ1-1,TRBD1,TRBV9,ASSVVGQGGTEAF
TRBJ2-5,.,TRBV7-2,ASSYSGAQGETQY
TRBJ1-2,TRBD1,TRBV3-1/TRBV3-2,ASSRRTGGETLAGYT
TRBJ2-3,.,TRBV5-1,ASSLGSSTDTQY
TRBJ1-5,.,TRBV6-5,ASSLSTLGQPQH
TRBJ1-1,.,TRBV6-5,ASSYSGRGGTEAF
TRBJ2-7,.,TRBV2,ASSEARQSPYEQY
TRBJ1-1,TRBD1,TRBV28,ASTLGTGTLNTEAF
TRBJ2-3,TRBD1,TRBV19,ASSATRDRGDTQY
TRBJ2-1,TRBD2,TRBV25-1,ASSDPLAGTYNEQF
TRBJ2-2,.,TRBV7-9,ASSLFGTGELF
TRBJ2-2,.,TRBV2,ASNNREGTGELF
TRBJ1-4,.,TRBV7-9,ASSLVLSGSNEKLF
TRBJ2-5,TRBD2,TRBV5-6,ASSSPGLASKETQY
TRBJ1-2,TRBD1,TRBV28,ASSSGQGRGYT